This T cell receptor (beta chain) was observed in a study of regulatory T cells in long-lasting Graves disease. Study-level findings and limits: TCR diversity was lower in persistent Graves' patients than in newly diagnosed ones.

Comment on this clonotype: Its antigen is not identified. A far bigger clonotype differs at one base, so this is likely a read error.

Germline V gene lookup returns CDR1 SGHRS and CDR2 YFSETQ. The length of the CDR3 is 15 residues. Time point in this sample: newly diagnosed GD, antithyroid drugs for less than 3 months. RNA isolated from PBMCs was used to make the TCR library. For TCR beta, libraries came from iRepertoire HTBI primers and Arm-PCR of CDR3 regions. TCRdb analysed the multiplex PCR reads with MiXCR anew, one entry per CDR3 protein. The sample contains hundreds of thousands of distinct CDR3 sequences, 16% of which appear only once. Separately, the same data were catalogued under a study of T cells in Graves' hyperthyroidism and ophthalmopathy. That source notes: Uncontrolled infection, other autoimmune disease, pregnancy or lactation led to exclusion.

The TCR originated in a man aged 40-50 years with Graves disease. Material: peripheral blood mononuclear cells (PBMCs), obtained at new diagnosis, from a patient treated with antithyroid drugs. The J gene is TRBJ2-3, the V gene TRBV5-1; D call uncertain. Judging by the DNA end, TRBJ1-1 fits better; the J call may be wrong. The CDR3, as DNA: TGCGCCAGCAGCAACGGACGGGTACAGAGCACTGAAGCTTTCTTT. Translated: CASSNGRVQSTEAFF.